The present T cell receptor beta chain was sequenced within a study of OX40 agonist ivuxolimab in advanced cancers. The overall study: Among those enrolled, mean age was 60 years (range roughly 23 to 79) and less than 90% were male. One hepatocellular carcinoma and a couple of cutaneous melanoma patients partially responded. Past anti-PD-1, anti-PD-L1 or anti-CTLA-4 therapy was accepted, and 40% had received some.

With respect to this clone: Its matching antigen is unknown.

Data came from immunoSEQ multiplex PCR; TCRdb stores just in-frame clones and leaves some out. The repertoire holds tens of thousands of clones, with 88% as singletons. Germline V gene lookup returns CDR1 MNHNS and CDR2 SASEGT. The CDR3 runs to 14 residues. V lost 2 bases and J lost 12; bases outside the gene matches: 11. Study-level points and caveats: The authors also found low normalized T-cell clonal expansion in some nonresponders.

V usage is TRBV6-1 and J usage is TRBJ2-7; 9 bases are a match to TRBD2. The origin of this receptor is an adult with an advanced solid tumor such as melanoma, head and neck, liver or kidney cancer. The sequences come from CD4+ or CD8+ T cells sorted from blood, collected in a trial of the OX40 agonist ivuxolimab. The CDR3 here is CASSERAGGSVGYF. The CDR3 DNA follows: TGTGCCAGCAGTGAAAGAGCGGGAGGCAGCGTTGGGTACTTC.